This T cell receptor (beta chain) was captured by sequencing in a study of T-cell reconstitution after alpha-beta-depleted transplantation in children. The authors prepared the TCRbeta library with unique molecular identifiers. TCRdb passed the PCR reads through MiXCR, listing each CDR3 protein once. Of about 32,000 distinct CDR3 sequences listed, approximately 6.9% are singletons. This clonotype was counted at least ten times. What it recognizes is unknown. Study-level points and caveats: After transplant, high TCRbeta diversity at day 60 in some patients arose from surviving recipient T cells and thymic progenitors. One year post-transplant, T-cell counts and diversity were largely derived from T cells produced anew. As was reported, about two months after transplant, alpha-beta T cells came from several hundred expanded graft clones.

V was pared by 4 bases and J by 2 bases, with 6 bases of the junction left unmatched. This CDR3 has 15 residues. Looked up from germline, CDR1 is SGDLS and CDR2 is YYNGEE. The chain joins TRBV9 to TRBJ2-3; 8 positions agree with TRBD1. The TCR originated in a child under two years old who had a stem cell transplant for acute myeloid leukemia, so the T cells may come from the graft donor. Source: peripheral blood, taken 60 days after TCRalphabeta/CD19-depleted stem cell transplant. The DNA of the CDR3 is TGTGCCAGCAGCCCAATGGACAGGGCCACAGATACGCAGTATTTT. Protein: CASSPMDRATDTQYF.